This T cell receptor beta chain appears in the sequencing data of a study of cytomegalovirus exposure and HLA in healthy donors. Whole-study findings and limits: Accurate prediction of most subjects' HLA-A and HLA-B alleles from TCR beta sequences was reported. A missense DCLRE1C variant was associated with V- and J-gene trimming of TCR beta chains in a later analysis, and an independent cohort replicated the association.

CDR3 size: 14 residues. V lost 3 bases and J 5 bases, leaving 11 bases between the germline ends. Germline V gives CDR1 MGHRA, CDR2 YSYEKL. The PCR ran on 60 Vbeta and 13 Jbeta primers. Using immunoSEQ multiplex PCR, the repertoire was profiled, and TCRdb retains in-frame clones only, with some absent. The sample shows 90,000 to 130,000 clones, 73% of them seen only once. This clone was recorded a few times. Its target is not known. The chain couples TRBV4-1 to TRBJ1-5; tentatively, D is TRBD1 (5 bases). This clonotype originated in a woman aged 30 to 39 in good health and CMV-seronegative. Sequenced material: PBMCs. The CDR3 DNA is TGCGCCAGCAGCCATCATAAGACAGATCAGCCCCAGCATTTT. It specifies CASSHHKTDQPQHF.